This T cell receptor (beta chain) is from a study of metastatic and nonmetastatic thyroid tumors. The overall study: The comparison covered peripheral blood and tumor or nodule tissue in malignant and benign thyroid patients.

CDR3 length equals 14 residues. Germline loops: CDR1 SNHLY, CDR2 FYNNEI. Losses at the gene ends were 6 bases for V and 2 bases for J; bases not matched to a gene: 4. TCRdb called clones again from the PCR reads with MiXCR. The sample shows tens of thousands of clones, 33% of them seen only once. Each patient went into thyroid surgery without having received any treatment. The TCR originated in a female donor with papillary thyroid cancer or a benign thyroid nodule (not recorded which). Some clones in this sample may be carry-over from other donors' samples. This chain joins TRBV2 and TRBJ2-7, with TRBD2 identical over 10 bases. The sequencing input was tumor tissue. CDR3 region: CASRPGLATYEQYF. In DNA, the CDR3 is TGTGCCAGCAGACCGGGACTAGCGACCTACGAGCAGTACTTC.